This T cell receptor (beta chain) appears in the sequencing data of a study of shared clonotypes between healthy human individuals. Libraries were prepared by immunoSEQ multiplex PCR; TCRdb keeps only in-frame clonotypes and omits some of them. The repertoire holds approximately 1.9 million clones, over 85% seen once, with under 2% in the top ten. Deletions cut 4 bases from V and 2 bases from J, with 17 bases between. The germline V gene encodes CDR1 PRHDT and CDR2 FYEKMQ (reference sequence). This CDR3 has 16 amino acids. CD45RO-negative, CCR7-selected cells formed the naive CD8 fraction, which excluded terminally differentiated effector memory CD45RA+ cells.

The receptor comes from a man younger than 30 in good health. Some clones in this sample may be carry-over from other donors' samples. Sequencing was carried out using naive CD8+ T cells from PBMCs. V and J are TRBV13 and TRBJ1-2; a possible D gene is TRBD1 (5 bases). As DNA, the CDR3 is TGTGCCAGCAGCTCCCACGGGGCGCACTTAAACTATGGCTACACCTTC. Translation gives CASSSHGAHLNYGYTF.